The clone carrying this T cell receptor (beta chain) was detected only once. V lost 0 bases to trimming and J lost 7 bases; unmatched junction nucleotides: 12. The CDR3 length is 16 residues. The V gene's germline CDR1 is DFQATT and CDR2 SNEGSKA (reference sequence). PCR was performed a second time for about 7 to 12 cycles using a sample-barcoded 5' primer and a J-beta primer mix. TCRdb passed the 5' RACE reads through MiXCR, listing each CDR3 protein once. The sample has about 1 million distinct CDR3 sequences, under 55% seen once. This sample was taken from a study of blood T cells in healthy people across ages. Study at large: For every two T cells, template switching captured about one barcoded beta molecule.

The rearrangement links TRBV20-1 to TRBJ2-1; 7 positions match TRBD2. The material sequenced was blood. The receptor comes from an older woman in good health. The CDR3: CSAREGGSHIGNEQFF. As DNA, the CDR3 is TGCAGTGCTAGAGAGGGAGGGTCGCACATAGGGAATGAGCAGTTCTTC.